This T cell receptor (beta chain) emerged from a study of shared clonotypes between healthy human individuals. For the study at large: The cohort had two women and a few men, ages 18 to 49.

The CDR3 consists of 10 residues. Negatively enriched CD4+ T cells were divided by CD45RA into naive and memory. This clone came up a few times. Per the study methods: Without quality scores, immunoSEQ junctional reads could not be filtered like full-length reads. Repertoires were generated with immunoSEQ multiplex PCR, while TCRdb's copy carries only in-frame clones and drops some. Clone size and the V and J calls come from that table; the DNA yielded D and trimming. The top ten clones hold 0.5% to 0.6% of a sample with over a million clones, about 80% of them seen once. The receptor comes from a man in his late teens or twenties in good health. Some clones in this sample may be carry-over from other donors' samples. The sample consisted of memory CD4+ T cells from PBMCs. Subset given: CD45RA-negative fraction. This rearrangement joins TRBV12-2 to TRBJ1-4; the table names TRBD1, a call not compared with the DNA. TRBV12-2 is a pseudogene segment. This CDR3 reads CARGEEKLFF. The CDR3 DNA reads as TGTGCAAGAGGGGAAGAAAAACTGTTTTTT.